The subject of this entry is one T cell receptor (delta chain). Its antigen remains unknown. The sample belongs to a study of Vδ1+ human thymocytes. The study, taken as a whole, reports: Thymic TRG and TRD repertoires appeared highly polyclonal. Donors shared many TRG clonotypes but few TRD clonotypes.

The template was reverse-transcribed extracted RNA. Multiplex PCR used pooled V-gene forward primers and a constant-region reverse primer to amplify CDR3s. TCRdb re-called the multiplex PCR reads via CATT. The repertoire holds over 65,000 delta-chain clones, with 30% to 45% as singletons. Looked up from germline, CDR1 is TSWWSYY and CDR2 is QGS. The CDR3 spans 22 residues. V lost 3 bases and J lost 0, with 32 bases in between. This receptor was taken from a boy in the first two years of life who had congenital heart surgery. Sequencing was carried out using Vdelta1+ gamma-delta thymocytes from the thymus. Described subset: FACS-sorted CD3+ TCRalphabeta- TCRVdelta1+ TCRVdelta2- thymocytes. The rearrangement joins TRDV1 to TRDJ1; tentative D call: TRDD3 (6 bases). This CDR3 reads CALGDHSPPREGEFLYTDKLIF. CDR3 nucleotide sequence: TGTGCTCTTGGGGACCATTCGCCACCTAGGGAGGGGGAGTTCCTTTACACCGATAAACTCATCTTT.